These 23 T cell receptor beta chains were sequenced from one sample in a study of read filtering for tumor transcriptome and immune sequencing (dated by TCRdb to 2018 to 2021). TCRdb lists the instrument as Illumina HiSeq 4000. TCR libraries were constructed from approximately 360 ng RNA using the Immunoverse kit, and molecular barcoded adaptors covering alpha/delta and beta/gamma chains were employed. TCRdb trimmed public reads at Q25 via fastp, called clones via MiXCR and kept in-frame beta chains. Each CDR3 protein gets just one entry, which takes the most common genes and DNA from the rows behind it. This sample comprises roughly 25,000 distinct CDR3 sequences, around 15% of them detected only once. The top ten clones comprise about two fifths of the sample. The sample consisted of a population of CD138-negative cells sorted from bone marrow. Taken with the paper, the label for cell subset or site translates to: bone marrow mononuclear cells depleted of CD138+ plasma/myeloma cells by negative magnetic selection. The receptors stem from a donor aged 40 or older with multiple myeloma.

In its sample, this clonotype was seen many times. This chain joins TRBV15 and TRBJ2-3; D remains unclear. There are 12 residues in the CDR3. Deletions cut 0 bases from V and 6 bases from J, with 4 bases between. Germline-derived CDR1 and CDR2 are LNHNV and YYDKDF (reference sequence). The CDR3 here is CATSRDGDTQYF. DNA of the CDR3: TGTGCCACCAGCAGAGACGGCGATACGCAGTATTTT.

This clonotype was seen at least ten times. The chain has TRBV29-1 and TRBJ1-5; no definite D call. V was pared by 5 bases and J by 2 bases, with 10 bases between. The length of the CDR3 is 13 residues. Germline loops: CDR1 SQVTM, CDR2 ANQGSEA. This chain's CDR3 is CSVSRQGNQPQHF. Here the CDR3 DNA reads TGCAGCGTTTCCCGCCAGGGCAATCAGCCCCAGCATTTT.

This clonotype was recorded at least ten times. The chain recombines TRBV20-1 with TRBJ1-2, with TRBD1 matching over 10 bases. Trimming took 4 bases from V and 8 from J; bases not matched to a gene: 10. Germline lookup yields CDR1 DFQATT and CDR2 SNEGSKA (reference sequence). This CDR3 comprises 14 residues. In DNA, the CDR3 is TGCAGTGCTATCCCGGACAGGGGGAATGGCGGCTACACCTTC. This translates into CSAIPDRGNGGYTF.

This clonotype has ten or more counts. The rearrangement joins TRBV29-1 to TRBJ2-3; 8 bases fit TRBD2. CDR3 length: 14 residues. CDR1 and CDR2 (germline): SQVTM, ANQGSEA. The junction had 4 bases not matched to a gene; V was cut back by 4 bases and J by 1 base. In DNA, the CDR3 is TGCAGCGTTGTAACTAGCGGAGGCACAGATACGCAGTATTTT. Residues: CSVVTSGGTDTQYF.

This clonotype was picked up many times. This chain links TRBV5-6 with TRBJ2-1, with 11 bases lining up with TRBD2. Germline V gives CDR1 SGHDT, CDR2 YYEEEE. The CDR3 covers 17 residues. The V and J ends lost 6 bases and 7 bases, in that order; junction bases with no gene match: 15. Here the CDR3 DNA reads TGTGCCAGCATCCTCCTCCGACTAGCGGGAAGACAGAATGAGCAGTTCTTC. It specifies CASILLRLAGRQNEQFF.

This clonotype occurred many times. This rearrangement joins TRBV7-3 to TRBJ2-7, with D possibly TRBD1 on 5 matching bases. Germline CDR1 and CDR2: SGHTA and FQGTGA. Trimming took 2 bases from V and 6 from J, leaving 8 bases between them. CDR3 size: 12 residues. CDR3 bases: TGTGCCAGCAGCTTATATGGGGCCGAGCAGTACTTC. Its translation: CASSLYGAEQYF.

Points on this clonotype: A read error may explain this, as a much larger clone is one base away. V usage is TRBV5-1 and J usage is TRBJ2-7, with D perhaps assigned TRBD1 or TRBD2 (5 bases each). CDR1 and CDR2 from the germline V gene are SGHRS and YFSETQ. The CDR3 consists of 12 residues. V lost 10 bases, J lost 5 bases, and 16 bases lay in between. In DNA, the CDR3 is TGCGCCTCCGGGGCAGGGACCCACGAGCAGTACTTC. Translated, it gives CASGAGTHEQYF.

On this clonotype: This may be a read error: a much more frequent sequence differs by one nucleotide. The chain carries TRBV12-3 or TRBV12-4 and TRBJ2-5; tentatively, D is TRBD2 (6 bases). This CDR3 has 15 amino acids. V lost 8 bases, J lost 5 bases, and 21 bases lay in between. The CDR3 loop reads CASRTYPAGRETQYF. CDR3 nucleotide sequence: TGTGCCAGCCGCACCTATCCGGCGGGACGGGAGACCCAGTACTTC.

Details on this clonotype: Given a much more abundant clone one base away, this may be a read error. Here the CDR3 reads CASSALAGSYEPYF. Here the CDR3 DNA reads TGTGCCAGCAGCGCACTAGCGGGGTCCTACGAGCCGTACTTC. The gene calls are TRBV7-6 and TRBJ2-7; TRBD2 matches 10 bases. CDR3 length: 14 amino acids. Germline CDR1 is SGHVS and CDR2 is FNYEAQ.

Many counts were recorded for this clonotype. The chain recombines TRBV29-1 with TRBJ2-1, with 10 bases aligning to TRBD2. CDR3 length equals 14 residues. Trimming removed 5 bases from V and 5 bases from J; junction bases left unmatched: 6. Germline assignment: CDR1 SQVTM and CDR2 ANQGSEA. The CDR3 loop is CSVRSGRADNEQFF. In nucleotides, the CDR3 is TGCAGCGTTAGAAGCGGGAGGGCGGACAATGAGCAGTTCTTC.

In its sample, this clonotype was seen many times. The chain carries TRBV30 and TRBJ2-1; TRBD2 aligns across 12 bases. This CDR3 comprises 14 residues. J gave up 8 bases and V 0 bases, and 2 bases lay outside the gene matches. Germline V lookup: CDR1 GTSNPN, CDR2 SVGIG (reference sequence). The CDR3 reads CAWSVRTSGDEQFF. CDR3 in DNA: TGTGCCTGGAGTGTCCGGACTAGCGGGGATGAGCAGTTCTTC.

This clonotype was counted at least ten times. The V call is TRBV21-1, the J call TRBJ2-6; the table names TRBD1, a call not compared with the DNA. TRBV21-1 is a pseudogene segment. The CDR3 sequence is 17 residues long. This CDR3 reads CASSIGQGVPGANVLTF. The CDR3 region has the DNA TGTGCCAGCAGTATTGGACAGGGGGTACCTGGGGCCAACGTCCTGACTTTC.

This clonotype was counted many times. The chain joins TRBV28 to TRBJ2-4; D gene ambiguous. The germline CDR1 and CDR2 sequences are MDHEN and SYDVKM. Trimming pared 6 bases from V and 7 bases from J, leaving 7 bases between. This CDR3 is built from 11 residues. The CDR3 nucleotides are TGTGCCAGCAGCCTACAGAACATTCAGTACTTC. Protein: CASSLQNIQYF.

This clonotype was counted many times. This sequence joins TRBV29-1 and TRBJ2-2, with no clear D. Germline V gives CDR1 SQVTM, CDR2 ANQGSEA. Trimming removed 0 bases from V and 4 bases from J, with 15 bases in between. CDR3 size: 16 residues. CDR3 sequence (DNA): TGCAGCGTTGAAGATCCGGGTCCATCCGGCACCGGGGAGCTGTTTTTT. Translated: CSVEDPGPSGTGELFF.

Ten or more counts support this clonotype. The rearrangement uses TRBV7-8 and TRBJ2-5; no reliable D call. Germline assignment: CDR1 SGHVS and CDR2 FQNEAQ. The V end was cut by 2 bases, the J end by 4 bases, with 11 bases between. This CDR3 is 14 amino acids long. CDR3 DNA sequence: TGTGCCAGCAGCTTAACTCAATCTAGAGAGACCCAGTACTTC. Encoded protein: CASSLTQSRETQYF.

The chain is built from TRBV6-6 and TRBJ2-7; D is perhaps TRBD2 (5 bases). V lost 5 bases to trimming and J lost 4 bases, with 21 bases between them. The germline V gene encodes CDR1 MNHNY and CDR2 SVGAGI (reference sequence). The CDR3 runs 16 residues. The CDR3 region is CASSPSPTMFGYEQYF. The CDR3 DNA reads TGTGCCAGCAGTCCCTCCCCGACTATGTTCGGATACGAGCAGTACTTC.

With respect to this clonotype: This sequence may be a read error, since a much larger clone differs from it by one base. CDR3 loop: CAWSGVYEQYF. CDR3 nucleotide sequence: TGTGCCTGGAGTGGGGTATACGAGCAGTACTTC. J is TRBJ2-7 and V is TRBV30; D unresolved. The CDR3 spans 11 residues. Germline V gene data show CDR1 as GTSNPN and CDR2 as SVGIG (reference sequence). The germline V and J ends were trimmed by 1 base and 4 bases, with 5 bases remaining between them.

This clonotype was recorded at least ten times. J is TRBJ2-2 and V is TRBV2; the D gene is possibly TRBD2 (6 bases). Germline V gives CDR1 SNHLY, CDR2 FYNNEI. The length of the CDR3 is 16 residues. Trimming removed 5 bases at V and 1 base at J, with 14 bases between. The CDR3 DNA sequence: TGTGCCAGCAGTCAGGAGGGACCCCTGAACACCGGGGAGCTGTTTTTT. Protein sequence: CASSQEGPLNTGELFF.

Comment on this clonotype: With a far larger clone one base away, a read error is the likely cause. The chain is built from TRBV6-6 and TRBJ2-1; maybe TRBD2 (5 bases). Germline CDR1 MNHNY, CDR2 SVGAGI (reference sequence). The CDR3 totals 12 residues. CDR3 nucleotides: TGTGCCAGCAGCGAAGGACTTGGCTACGAGCTCTTC. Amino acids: CASSEGLGYELF.

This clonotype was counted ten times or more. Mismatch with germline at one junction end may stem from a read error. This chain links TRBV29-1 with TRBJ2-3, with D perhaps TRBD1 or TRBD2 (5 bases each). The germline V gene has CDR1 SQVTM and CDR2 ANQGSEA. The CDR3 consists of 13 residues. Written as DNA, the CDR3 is TGCAGCGTTGGACGGGGCCGCACGGATACGCAGTATTTT. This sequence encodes CSVGRGRTDTQYF.

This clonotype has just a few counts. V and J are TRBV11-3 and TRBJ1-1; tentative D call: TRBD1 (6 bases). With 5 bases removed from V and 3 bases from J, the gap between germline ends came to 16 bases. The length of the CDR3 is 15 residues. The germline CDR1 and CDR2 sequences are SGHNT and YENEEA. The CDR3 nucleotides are TGTGCCAGCAGCGCCCGTCAGGGGAGGGACACTGAAGCTTTCTTT. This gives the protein CASSARQGRDTEAFF.

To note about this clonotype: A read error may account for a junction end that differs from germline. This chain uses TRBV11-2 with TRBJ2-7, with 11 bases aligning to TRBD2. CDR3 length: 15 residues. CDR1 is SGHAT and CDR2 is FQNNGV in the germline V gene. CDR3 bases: TGTGCCAGCGGCTTAGCGGGAGGGCCGTTTTACGGGCAGTACTTC. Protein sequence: CASGLAGGPFYGQYF.

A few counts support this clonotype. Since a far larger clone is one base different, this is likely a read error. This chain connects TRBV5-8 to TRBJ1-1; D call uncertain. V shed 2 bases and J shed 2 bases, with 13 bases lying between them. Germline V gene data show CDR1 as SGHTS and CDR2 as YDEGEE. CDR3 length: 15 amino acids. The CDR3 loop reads CASSLSPGINTEAFF. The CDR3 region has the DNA TGTGCCAGCAGCTTAAGCCCCGGGATCAACACTGAAGCTTTCTTT. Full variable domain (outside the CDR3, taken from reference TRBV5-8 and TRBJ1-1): EAGVTQSPTHLIKTRGQQATLRCSPISGHTSVYWYQQALGLGLQFLLWYDEGEERNRGNFPPRFSGRQFPNYSSELNVNALELEDSALYLCASSLSPGINTEAFFGQGTRLTVV.